This T cell receptor (beta chain) was retrieved from a study of chemoradiotherapy in HPV16-positive cancers. Note on this clone: Its specificity is unknown.

The CDR3 has 15 amino acids. Germline V gene sequence: CDR1 SGDLS, CDR2 YYNGEE. V was shortened by 4 bases and J by 4 bases, with 16 bases between the two germline ends. Generated by immunoSEQ multiplex PCR, the TCRdb table keeps only in-frame clones and is missing some. The sample lists 750 to 850 clones; about four fifths were seen once. The study's findings and limits: During treatment, candidate HPV-specific clones and E7-related motifs expanded in tumor.

The receptor's source is a human donor with HPV-associated anogenital cancer. Sequencing used tumor tissue, obtained from a patient who underwent chemoradiotherapy. This chain connects TRBV9 to TRBJ2-3; D tentatively reads TRBD1 or TRBD2 (6 bases each). CDR3 residues: CASSPGALMPDTQYF. Written as DNA, the CDR3 is TGTGCCAGCAGCCCGGGGGCCTTGATGCCAGATACGCAGTATTTT. Complete variable domain (other parts from reference TRBV9 and TRBJ2-3): DSGVTQTPKHLITATGQRVTLRCSPRSGDLSVYWYQQSLDQGLQFLIQYYNGEERAKGNILERFSAQQFPDLHSELNLSSLELGDSALYFCASSPGALMPDTQYFGPGTRLTVL.